This T cell receptor (beta chain) stems from a study of cytomegalovirus exposure and HLA in healthy donors (dated by TCRdb to 2016 to 2017). Regarding the study in general: An earlier analysis of around 600 of the donors reported about 290 Gb of sequence data and 100 million to 140 million unique TCR beta sequences from around 200 million T cells. Roughly 300 gigabases of sequencing data and 70 million to 85 million unique TCR sequences were included in an early release covering 550 to 650 HLA-typed donors. Among the approximately 400 genotyped donors, around 81% belonged to the genetic ancestry cluster associated with self-reported Caucasian donors. The study aimed to test whether cataloging public T cell receptors could reveal signatures of past pathogen exposure. Using immunosequencing, the study profiled T cell repertoires from fewer than 850 subjects and related those repertoires to cytomegalovirus serostatus. In addition to the first cohort of 650 to 750 subjects, a separate validation cohort of 130 or so different subjects was used. To predict cytomegalovirus infection status, the study brought together high-throughput TCR immunosequencing, statistical association of individual TCRs with disease status, and machine learning. A later analysis re-analyzed previously published TCR beta repertoires from hundreds of donors and added high-resolution HLA genotyping to study TCR occurrence patterns. Rather than using new phenotypic data, the later analysis identified candidate immune exposures from TCR beta sequences and from how often those sequences occurred across donors. An earlier analysis of around 580 of the donors used high-throughput TCR beta sequencing to judge whether each TCR beta V gene segment behaved as functional or pseudogenic. Alongside the repertoire data, information on donor age, sex, ethnicity and CMV serostatus was compiled. A later genetic analysis used genome-wide SNP genotypes for about 60% of the 666 donors, treating that subset as a discovery cohort. All discovery cohort repertoires had been generated on a single sequencing platform. Both class I and class II loci were covered by HLA typing, at four-digit resolution. Typing coverage differed by locus: A, B, C, DRB1 and DQB1 were typed in about 629-640 donors, DQA1 in about 560, DPA1 in 600 to 610, and DPB1 in 400 to 490. Several DR-DQ haplotypes were treated as single units for association and clustering because of strong linkage in the cohort. On average, around 200,000 unique TCR beta nucleotide sequences were sequenced per donor among several hundred genotyped donors of the cohort, with roughly 20% of those sequences being non-productive.

The table lists this clone with a few counts. Its antigen is currently not known. It has no much larger one-base neighbor in the sample; base qualities were not kept. The cohort was made up of approximately 670 healthy bone marrow donors. At the time of sampling, all cohort members were nominally healthy, though unrecorded immune exposures were likely present. The donor tested CMV seronegative, placing the donor among the 300 to 400 seronegative members of the cohort. Every donor gave a peripheral blood sample, and the peripheral blood mononuclear cells from that sample were used for TCR beta sequencing. Genomic DNA was extracted from the blood cell samples with the Qiagen DNeasy Blood Extraction Kit. Library prep was done by the immunoSEQ multiplex PCR assay. For the multiplex PCR, a mixture combining 60 forward primers for TCR Vbeta segments and 13 reverse primers for TCR Jbeta segments was used. A multiplex PCR assay on genomic DNA amplified the CDR3 region of rearranged TCR beta genes. The Illumina HiSeq System was used to sequence the amplified TCR beta libraries as 87-base-pair reads. The source study handled its data this way. A later analysis tallied roughly 76 million unique TCR beta chains across the 640 or so repertoires, and about 12 million of those chains were shared by two or more donors. To remove PCR and sequencing errors, raw reads were error-corrected and collapsed into unique sequences using a nearest-neighbor algorithm that merged closely related sequences. V, D and J gene segments were assigned by aligning CDR3 sequences to IMGT reference sequences. For a sequence to be retained, a match of at least six nucleotides to both a V gene segment and a J gene segment was required. Rearrangements were called productive when the CDR3 lacked stop codons and stayed in frame with V and J; all others were non-productive. CDR3 was defined according to IMGT convention as the region running from the second conserved V-encoded cysteine to the conserved J-encoded phenylalanine. Sequences without an unambiguous match to a single V gene segment were excluded from the earlier analysis of 450 to 650 of the donors. An earlier analysis of a few hundred of the donors called V segments functional above 56.7% productive rearrangements and segregating when the between-donor standard deviation exceeded 5%. To diagnose cytomegalovirus status from the catalog of TCR beta chain sequences, a statistical classification framework was built. V and J gene assignment, in a later analysis, came from comparing TCR nucleotide sequences with IMGT/GENE-DB human TR gene sequences. A later analysis assigned CDR3 sequences and most-parsimonious VDJ recombination scenarios with the TCRdist pipeline. A later analysis defined each TCR beta chain by its CDR3 amino acid sequence plus V-gene family, and excluded reads lacking a unique V-gene family. A later analysis removed 592 highly shared, low-generation-probability nucleotide sequences to deal with suspected cross-contamination and a sequencing artifact. A later analysis calculated a clonal expansion index for each public chain from normalized within-repertoire ranks of inferred template counts. In a later analysis, generation probabilities were computed using a VDJ recombination model fitted to out-of-frame rearrangements, and the results were checked against IGoR. In a later analysis, hypergeometric tests were used to score TCR-TCR, TCR-HLA and TCR-CMV co-occurrence, with a repertoire-size bias correction applied to TCR pairs. False discovery rates were estimated in a later analysis by permuting HLA or CMV assignments 20 times. A later analysis grouped co-occurring TCRs with DBSCAN, adding TCRdist sequence similarity when clustering within HLA-allele-positive subsets. For co-occurrence clustering, repertoires with fewer than 30,000 or more than 120,000 public chains were excluded, along with roughly 5 repertoires with anomalous nucleotide sharing. This is the immuneACCESS table as TCRdb keeps it, with only in-frame sequences that have V and J called. A part of the clones is gone; compared with another copy, unresolved V genes explain less than half, and the rest is unexplained. The DNA gave D and trimming, while V, J and clone size come from that table. The sample table lists roughly 200,000 clones, roughly three quarters of them with a count of one. The ten largest clones add up to about 1.7% of the sample.

The CDR3 has 12 amino acids, counting the end cysteine and phenylalanine. This entry keeps only the CDR3 DNA: 36 bases, framed from base 1. From a lookup of the germline V gene (reference sequence), CDR1 and CDR2 are MNHEY and SMNVEV. The germline V end is reduced by 5 bases and the J end by 5 bases; junction bases left unmatched: 2. Points the paper makes about the study in general: In a later analysis, TCR association rates were found to vary across HLA loci, with the most associated TCRs seen for DRB1 alleles and the fewest for HLA-C alleles. The study listed 150 to 200 TCR beta chains as associated with cytomegalovirus. A cluster of highly shared sequence variants was judged likely to represent a technical artifact of the sequencing pipeline. In a later analysis, HLA-associated TCR beta chains were found to be more clonally expanded and to have lower generation probabilities than equally common non-associated chains. Some IMGT-functional V segments, including TRBV6-2 and TRBV6-3, could not be distinguished by the 87-base-pair reads and were therefore excluded. The classifier was reported to diagnose cytomegalovirus status with high specificity and sensitivity in both the original cohort and the validation cohort. Most TCR sequences were seen in very few donors, while some public TCRs were found in many individuals. A further reported finding was that TCR beta sequences accurately predicted the HLA-A and HLA-B alleles for most subjects in the first cohort. According to a later genetic analysis, donors in an Asian-associated ancestry cluster had fewer N-insertions in productive TCRs than the approximately 700-donor mean. V-gene and J-gene trimming of TCR beta chains was associated with a missense DCLRE1C variant in a later genetic analysis, and the association was replicated in an independent cohort. Because HLA typing was unavailable for some donors at each locus, only the typed subset was used in association tests. At a false discovery rate of 0.05, a later analysis linked 15,000 to 20,000 TCR beta sequences to specific HLA alleles. CMV serostatus was the only immune exposure information available for the cohort. It was suggested by the authors that the approach could potentially be generalized to other disease states and immunological phenotypes. Strong co-occurrence of HLA alleles, especially DR and DQ, made assigning TCR associations to individual alleles difficult. Most CMV-associated TCR beta chains appeared to be HLA-restricted in a later analysis, and the HLA associations seemed to be driven largely by CMV exposure. Only TCR beta chains were sequenced in this cohort, and the absence of alpha or paired-chain data limited detectable features. The presence/absence analyses assumed that sequencing depth was roughly uniform across donors, and that assumption may not be true. The earlier analysis of approximately 590 of the donors excluded 15 to 20 rarely observed V segments, including chromosome 9 orphons, because counts were too low. Correlated functional status among segregating V segments might be attributable to linkage disequilibrium, but an unknown experimental factor could not be ruled out. In an earlier analysis of roughly 560 of the donors, most TCR beta V segments were observed in productive rearrangements about 90% or about 30% of the time, broadly matching IMGT annotations. A few of the identified cytomegalovirus-associated TCR beta chains were confirmed in vitro to be specific for cytomegalovirus antigens. In a later analysis, several top co-occurrence clusters were reported to appear linked to parvovirus B19, influenza, CMV and Epstein-Barr virus.

The sequence was obtained from a man aged 50 to 60 in good health and CMV-seronegative. Source material: PBMCs. The chain couples TRBV27 to TRBJ2-5, and TRBD2 matches 7 of the central bases. Here the CDR3 is given as CASSQGGETQYF. DNA sequence: TGTGCCAGCAGTCAGGGAGGGGAGACCCAGTACTTC.